These 32 T cell receptor beta chains share one sample of origin, sequenced in a study. TCRdb recomputed calls from the RT-PCR reads with MiXCR, one row per CDR3 protein. The repertoire holds more than 600,000 distinct CDR3 sequences, over 12% seen once, with roughly 3.9% in the top ten. The source material was memory CD4+ T cells from blood. These receptors originate from a female donor in good health, serving as a healthy control.

This chain connects TRBV7-9 to TRBJ1-5; TRBD1 might be the D (6 bases). V dropped 5 bases and J dropped 7 bases, with 15 bases sitting between them. The CDR3 has 14 amino acids. Germline loops: CDR1 SEHNR, CDR2 FQNEAQ (reference sequence). CDR3 region: CASSHGGQGQPQHF. As DNA, the CDR3 is TGTGCCAGCAGCCACGGGGGCCAAGGCCAGCCCCAGCATTTT.

This clonotype was recorded a few times. The chain recombines TRBV5-6 with TRBJ1-2; D not resolved. Germline CDR1 is SGHDT and CDR2 is YYEEEE. Trimming took 2 bases from V and 4 from J, leaving 12 bases between them. The CDR3 contains 14 residues. CDR3: CASSLAGVIYGYTF. The CDR3, as DNA: TGTGCCAGCAGCTTAGCCGGGGTGATCTATGGCTACACCTTC.

This clonotype turned up a few times. The genes are TRBV20-1 and TRBJ2-3, with D hard to call. The CDR3 consists of 13 residues. With 5 bases removed from V and 4 bases from J, the gap between germline ends came to 13 bases. Germline CDR1 DFQATT, CDR2 SNEGSKA (reference sequence). This CDR3 reads CSARGGASDTQYF. Written as DNA, the CDR3 is TGCAGTGCTCGTGGCGGCGCCTCAGATACGCAGTATTTT.

In this sample, this clonotype turned up a few times. This chain uses TRBV5-1 with TRBJ2-3, with no clear D. CDR1 is SGHRS, CDR2 YFSETQ, per germline. The V end was cut by 1 base, the J end by 6 bases, with 9 bases between. The CDR3 is 13 residues long. The DNA of the CDR3 is TGCGCCAGCAGCTTGTCTGGGGTCGATACGCAGTATTTT. It codes for CASSLSGVDTQYF.

This clonotype was detected a few times. The V gene is TRBV9, the J gene TRBJ2-2; tentative D call: TRBD1 (6 bases). This CDR3 region has 14 residues. Trimming pared 0 bases from V and 9 bases from J, leaving 12 bases between. Germline lookup yields CDR1 SGDLS and CDR2 YYNGEE. CDR3: CASSVDRVVRELFF. CDR3 bases: TGTGCCAGCAGCGTAGACAGGGTGGTCCGGGAGCTGTTTTTT.

The sample holds a few counts of this clonotype. The gene calls are TRBV5-1 and TRBJ2-2; 7 bases fit TRBD2. The V gene end was trimmed by 6 bases and the J gene end by 7 bases; junction bases not matched to a gene: 15. The CDR3 totals 16 residues. Germline V CDR1 and CDR2: SGHRS, YFSETQ. The DNA for the CDR3 is TGCGCCAGCACCCCCTATGGTAGCGGGTACGACGGGGAGCTGTTTTTT. This sequence encodes CASTPYGSGYDGELFF.

This clonotype appeared a few times. The genes are TRBV4-3 and TRBJ2-3; unclear D gene. Trimming cost V 2 bases and J 5 bases, with 11 bases left between them. CDR3 length: 14 residues. CDR1 LGHNA and CDR2 YSLEER come from the germline V gene. The CDR3 region is CASSQMSGGDTQYF. DNA of the CDR3: TGCGCCAGCAGCCAAATGTCGGGCGGAGATACGCAGTATTTT.

This clonotype came up a few times. CDR3 sequence reads: CASSLTAGNEVNQPQHF. The DNA for the CDR3 is TGTGCCAGCAGCTTAACCGCAGGGAATGAGGTCAATCAGCCCCAGCATTTT. The V and J genes are TRBV7-2 and TRBJ1-5; perhaps TRBD1 as D (5 bases). This CDR3 has 17 residues. V was shortened by 2 bases and J by 3 bases, with 17 bases between the two germline ends. CDR1 and CDR2 from the germline V gene are SGHTA and FQGNSA.

In its sample, this clonotype was seen many times. The chain uses TRBV6-5 and TRBJ1-1; no clear D gene. Germline lookup yields CDR1 MNHEY and CDR2 SVGAGI. Trimming took off 0 bases at V and 4 bases at J, with 15 bases between the two ends. The CDR3 sequence is 16 residues long. Written as DNA, the CDR3 is TGTGCCAGCAGTTACTCGAGCCTGTACATCTCCACTGAAGCTTTCTTT. This encodes CASSYSSLYISTEAFF.

On this clonotype itself: Given a much more abundant clone one base away, this may be a read error. The chain recombines TRBV5-6 with TRBJ2-6; D is uncertain. Germline V gene lookup returns CDR1 SGHDT and CDR2 YYEEEE. The CDR3 sequence is 14 residues long. With 4 bases removed from V and 0 bases from J, the gap between germline ends came to 5 bases. CDR3 DNA: TGTGCCAGCAGCGCCATCTCTGGGGCCAACGTCCTGACTTTC. Amino acid sequence: CASSAISGANVLTF. The full variable domain, in which reference TRBV5-6 and TRBJ2-6 provide the parts outside the CDR3, is DAGVTQSPTHLIKTRGQQVTLRCSPKSGHDTVSWYQQALGQGPQFIFQYYEEEERQRGNFPDRFSGHQFPNYSSELNVNALLLGDSALYLCASSAISGANVLTFGAGSRLTVL.

The rearrangement links TRBV6-5 to TRBJ2-7, with 7 bases that match TRBD2. This CDR3 has 13 residues. Germline CDR1 reads MNHEY; CDR2 reads SVGAGI. Trimming removed 4 bases from V and 5 bases from J; junction bases left unmatched: 5. The CDR3 region has the DNA TGTGCCAGCAGTTCCTTCCGGGGGGACGAGCAGTACTTC. This gives the protein CASSSFRGDEQYF.

The table lists this clonotype with many counts. This chain uses TRBV29-1 with TRBJ2-7, with 10 bases lining up with TRBD2. The germline gives CDR1 SQVTM, CDR2 ANQGSEA. This CDR3 contains 14 residues. V lost 6 bases to trimming and J lost 5 bases; unmatched junction nucleotides: 10. CDR3 region: CSVVVTSGKDEQYF. DNA for the CDR3: TGCAGCGTAGTAGTCACTAGCGGGAAGGACGAGCAGTACTTC.

V gene TRBV28 combines with J gene TRBJ1-1; D is possibly TRBD1 (6 bases). CDR1 is MDHEN, CDR2 SYDVKM, per germline. Trimming removed 8 bases from V and 5 bases from J, with 18 bases in between. This CDR3 spans 14 amino acids. For the CDR3, the DNA is TGTGCCAGCCTCTCGGGGCAGGGGAATACTGAAGCTTTCTTT. Residues: CASLSGQGNTEAFF.

This clonotype was seen more than once but under ten times. The chain is built from TRBV12-3 or TRBV12-4 and TRBJ1-4; D is uncertain. V was pared by 3 bases and J by 11 bases, with 10 bases between. CDR3 length equals 12 residues. The CDR3 protein is CASSFGRYKLFF. The CDR3 region has the DNA TGTGCCAGCAGTTTTGGCCGATACAAACTGTTTTTT.

This clonotype was detected a few times. This chain uses TRBV5-1 with TRBJ1-2; tentative D call: TRBD1 (6 bases). V lost 2 bases, J lost 6 bases, and 17 bases lay in between. CDR1 and CDR2 from the germline V gene are SGHRS and YFSETQ. The CDR3 sequence is 15 residues long. The CDR3 protein is CASSLHGTPQDGYTF. The CDR3 DNA is TGCGCCAGCAGCTTACACGGGACACCCCAAGATGGCTACACCTTC. Based on the CDR3 plus reference TRBV5-1 and TRBJ1-2, the full variable domain is KAGVTQTPRYLIKTRGQQVTLSCSPISGHRSVSWYQQTPGQGLQFLFEYFSETQRNKGNFPGRFSGRQFSNSRSEMNVSTLELGDSALYLCASSLHGTPQDGYTFGSGTRLTVV.

This clonotype has a handful of counts. The chain carries TRBV5-5 and TRBJ2-6; D ambiguous. V was cut by 4 bases and J by 0 bases, with 5 bases left in between. The CDR3 contains 14 residues. Germline V gene sequence: CDR1 SGHKS, CDR2 YYEKEE (reference sequence). The chain's CDR3 is CASSMYSGANVLTF. CDR3 sequence (DNA): TGTGCCAGCAGCATGTACTCTGGGGCCAACGTCCTGACTTTC.

There are a few counts of this clonotype. The chain links TRBV24-1 to TRBJ2-1; 12 bases match TRBD2. V shed 3 bases and J 9 bases; nucleotides not matched to a gene: 8. Germline CDR1 KGHDR, CDR2 SFDVKD. The CDR3 has 16 amino acids. CDR3 DNA sequence: TGTGCCACCAGTGATGCTTTGACTAGCGGGAGTTTTGAGCAGTTCTTC. Translated: CATSDALTSGSFEQFF.

This sequence joins TRBV12-3 or TRBV12-4 and TRBJ1-2; D is unclear. With 6 bases removed from V and 3 bases from J, the gap between germline ends came to 8 bases. The CDR3 spans 12 residues. This CDR3 is CASSLAHYGYTF. In DNA form, the CDR3 reads TGTGCCAGCAGCCTCGCGCACTATGGCTACACCTTC.

This clonotype was found a few times. V gene TRBV20-1 combines with J gene TRBJ2-3, with D tentatively TRBD1 or TRBD2 (5 bases each). Germline V gene sequence: CDR1 DFQATT, CDR2 SNEGSKA (reference sequence). The CDR3 length is 17 residues. V was pared by 5 bases and J by 2 bases, with 23 bases between. The CDR3 region has the DNA TGCAGTGCTTTCACCTCCCGGGGCAGAATTGCCACAGATACGCAGTATTTT. Its translation is CSAFTSRGRIATDTQYF.

This clonotype was detected only a few times. This chain connects TRBV7-3 to TRBJ1-3; D is possibly TRBD1 (6 bases). The CDR3 extends over 15 amino acids. The germline V gene encodes CDR1 SGHTA and CDR2 FQGTGA. Trimming pared 3 bases from V and 2 bases from J, leaving 11 bases between. The CDR3 region has the DNA TGTGCCAGCAGCTTCCACACAGGGACTGGAAACACCATATATTTT. Translated, it gives CASSFHTGTGNTIYF.

CDR3 DNA: TGTGCCAGCAGTCCGGGACTAGCGAGGGAGACCCAGTACTTC. It specifies CASSPGLARETQYF. The V and J genes are TRBV6-1 and TRBJ2-5, with 10 bases lining up with TRBD2. V trimming: 5 bases; J trimming: 5 bases; junction bases outside the gene matches: 5. The CDR3 runs 14 residues. From germline, CDR1 is MNHNS and CDR2 SASEGT.

V and J are TRBV6-2 or TRBV6-3 and TRBJ1-1, with D possibly matching TRBD1 (5 bases). V was cut by 4 bases and J by 2 bases, with 14 bases left in between. CDR1 is MNHEY, CDR2 SVGEGT, per germline. The CDR3 is 15 residues long. The CDR3 DNA follows: TGTGCCAGCAGTTTGAGCGGGACGGTAAACACTGAAGCTTTCTTT. Protein: CASSLSGTVNTEAFF.

A single count supports this clonotype. The DNA of the CDR3 is TGCAGTGCCAGGACTAGCGGGAGTATCGGGGAGCTGTTTTTT. Translation: CSARTSGSIGELFF. The chain combines TRBV20-1 with TRBJ2-2; TRBD2 aligns across 13 bases. V lost 6 bases, J lost 7 bases, and 5 bases stayed unmatched. The CDR3 totals 14 residues. Germline CDR1 is DFQATT and CDR2 is SNEGSKA (reference sequence).

The chain is built from TRBV5-5 and TRBJ1-1, with 9 bases matching TRBD1. Trimming took 4 bases from V and 4 from J; bases not matched to a gene: 5. In germline, CDR1 is SGHKS, CDR2 YYEKEE (reference sequence). This CDR3 comprises 14 residues. The CDR3 here is CASSLRTGVTEAFF. The CDR3, as DNA: TGTGCCAGCAGCCTTCGGACAGGGGTCACTGAAGCTTTCTTT.

This clonotype was counted at least ten times. The chain couples TRBV7-6 to TRBJ2-3; 10 bases are shared with TRBD2. Germline V gene data show CDR1 as SGHVS and CDR2 as FNYEAQ. This CDR3 comprises 15 residues. Trimming cost V 3 bases and J 5 bases; bases outside gene matches: 5. CDR3 sequence: CASSLSGRAGDTQYF. DNA of the CDR3: TGTGCCAGCAGCTTGAGCGGGAGGGCCGGAGATACGCAGTATTTT.

The CDR3: CASSPLGVGSYEQYF. CDR3 DNA: TGCGCCAGCAGCCCGTTGGGGGTCGGCTCCTACGAGCAGTACTTC. This rearrangement joins TRBV5-1 to TRBJ2-7; possibly TRBD1 or TRBD2 for D (5 bases each). CDR1 and CDR2 (germline): SGHRS, YFSETQ. Trimming left V 4 bases short and J 0 bases short, with 14 bases between. This CDR3 has 15 amino acids.

The V gene is TRBV28, the J gene TRBJ2-2; D is ambiguous. The CDR3 has 14 residues. The ends were cut back, 8 bases at V and 3 bases at J, with 13 bases in the middle. Germline CDR1 MDHEN, CDR2 SYDVKM. CDR3 coding DNA: TGTGCCAGCGTCCGGAGTGGGGACACCGGGGAGCTGTTTTTT. Amino acid sequence: CASVRSGDTGELFF. The complete variable domain, with remaining parts taken from reference TRBV28 and TRBJ2-2, reads DVKVTQSSRYLVKRTGEKVFLECVQDMDHENMFWYRQDPGLGLRLIYFSYDVKMKEKGDIPEGYSVSREKKERFSLILESASTNQTSMYLCASVRSGDTGELFFGEGSRLTVL.

This clonotype was seen many times. The chain has TRBV10-3 and TRBJ2-7; D is unresolved. The CDR3 is 13 residues long. Germline V gives CDR1 ENHRY, CDR2 SYGVKD. V was trimmed by 4 bases and J by 2 bases, leaving 9 bases between them. CDR3 sequence reads: CAISVVGPYEQYF. The CDR3, as DNA: TGTGCCATCAGTGTCGTGGGTCCCTACGAGCAGTACTTC.

This clonotype came up a few times. This chain connects TRBV20-1 to TRBJ2-7, with TRBD1 identical over 10 bases. The CDR3 is made up of 13 amino acids. Germline CDR1 is DFQATT and CDR2 is SNEGSKA (reference sequence). The junction had 2 bases not matched to a gene; V was cut back by 3 bases and J by 3 bases. The CDR3 sequence: CSASRDRGYEQYF. The CDR3 bases are TGCAGTGCTAGCCGGGACAGGGGCTACGAGCAGTACTTC.

This clonotype was seen many times. The chain couples TRBV12-3 or TRBV12-4 to TRBJ1-5, with TRBD1 identical over 10 bases. The CDR3 consists of 15 residues. J gave up 7 bases and V 2 bases, and 5 bases lay outside the gene matches. CDR3 protein: CASSLLTGGLQPQHF. CDR3 coding DNA: TGTGCCAGCAGTTTACTGACAGGGGGCTTACAGCCCCAGCATTTT.

This chain connects TRBV5-1 to TRBJ2-5, with TRBD2 matching over 11 bases. V lost 4 bases, J lost 2 bases, and 7 bases stayed unmatched. CDR3 length: 16 residues. The germline V gene has CDR1 SGHRS and CDR2 YFSETQ. CDR3 protein: CASSQLAGALQETQYF. The CDR3 bases are TGCGCCAGCAGCCAACTAGCGGGGGCATTACAAGAGACCCAGTACTTC.

The rearrangement joins TRBV6-2 or TRBV6-3 to TRBJ1-1, with 8 bases fitting TRBD1. This CDR3 has 14 residues. Trimming took 5 bases from V and 7 from J; bases not matched to a gene: 9. Looked up from germline, CDR1 is MNHEY and CDR2 is SVGEGT. The chain's CDR3 is CASSTHKDRGEAFF. In nucleotides, the CDR3 is TGTGCCAGCAGTACCCACAAAGACAGGGGTGAAGCTTTCTTT.